This TCR beta chain was captured by sequencing in a study of T cell changes during pregnancy in multiple sclerosis. The CDR3 extends over 15 amino acids. CDR1 is SGHNT, CDR2 YYREEE, per germline (reference sequence). Unmatched junction bases numbered 12, after V lost 4 bases and J lost 8 bases. Libraries were prepared by immunoSEQ multiplex PCR; TCRdb keeps only in-frame clonotypes and omits some of them. The table shows roughly 48,000 clones, with around 90% occurring only once. The receptor comes from a female donor with multiple sclerosis, enrolled in a pregnancy study. This material consisted of CD4+ T cells from peripheral blood mononuclear cells, taken in the second trimester of pregnancy. The chain has TRBV5-4 and TRBJ1-2, with 9 nucleotides matching TRBD1. CDR3 DNA sequence: TGTGCCAGCAGCGTTAACAGGGGGCACTACGGGGGCTACACCTTC. Translated, it gives CASSVNRGHYGGYTF.